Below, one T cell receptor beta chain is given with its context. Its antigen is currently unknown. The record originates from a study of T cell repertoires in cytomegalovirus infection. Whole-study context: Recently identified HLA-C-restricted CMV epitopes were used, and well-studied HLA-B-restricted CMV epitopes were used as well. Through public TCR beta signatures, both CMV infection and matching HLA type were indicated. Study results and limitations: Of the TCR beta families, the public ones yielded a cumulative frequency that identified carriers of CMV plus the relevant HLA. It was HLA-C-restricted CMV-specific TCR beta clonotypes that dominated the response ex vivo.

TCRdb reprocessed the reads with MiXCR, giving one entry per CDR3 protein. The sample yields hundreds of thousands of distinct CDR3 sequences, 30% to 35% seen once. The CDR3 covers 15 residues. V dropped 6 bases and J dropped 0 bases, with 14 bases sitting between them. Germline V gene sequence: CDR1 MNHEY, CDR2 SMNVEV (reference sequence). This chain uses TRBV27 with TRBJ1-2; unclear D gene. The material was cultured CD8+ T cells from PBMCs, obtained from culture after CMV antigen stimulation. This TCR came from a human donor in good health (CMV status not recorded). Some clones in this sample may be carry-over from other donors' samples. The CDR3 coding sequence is TGTGCCAGCAGCCCCAGTATGGATCCTAACTATGGCTACACCTTC. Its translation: CASSPSMDPNYGYTF.